This T cell receptor (beta chain) was identified during a study of Graves' ophthalmopathy and Graves' hyperthyroidism (dated by TCRdb to between 2017 and 2018). Looking at the study overall: Peripheral blood samples were taken at the time of initial diagnosis, before any treatment was given. TCR beta repertoire signatures were used to distinguish Graves' ophthalmopathy from Graves' hyperthyroidism and to predict progression to ophthalmopathy. In total, approximately 130 blood samples were TCR-sequenced: 40 to 45 ophthalmopathy, 80 or so hyperthyroidism and roughly 17 hyperthyroidism-to-ophthalmopathy patients. To explore V-J signatures that distinguish ophthalmopathy from hyperthyroidism, a discovery set of 90 to 100 patients was enrolled, made up of 43 with ophthalmopathy and some 56 with stable hyperthyroidism. For independent validation, a separate cohort was made up of 18 hyperthyroidism patients plus 17 patients who later progressed from hyperthyroidism to ophthalmopathy. T-cell repertoires of thyroid tissue and blood were compared in more than 5 hyperthyroidism patients. After sampling, hyperthyroidism patients received methimazole starting at 30 mg daily, and ophthalmopathy patients received high-dose intravenous methylprednisolone. The approximately 100 discovery patients were randomly divided into training and test sets at a 7:3 ratio. Study-level results and caveats: In cross-validation, the 13-signature model distinguished ophthalmopathy from stable hyperthyroidism with almost 90% sensitivity and roughly 81% specificity, and in the test set the corresponding values were about 80% and 75%. Most of the expanded thyroid clonotypes with a frequency above 0.001 were also detected in blood, and it was suggested that the thyroid immune response may be reflected by blood repertoires. No statistical method was used to predetermine the sample size, and group allocation was not hidden from the investigators. In validation, the model predicted ophthalmopathy progression with less than 71% sensitivity and about 73% specificity; 12 predicted patients were CT-confirmed with GO in a median of around 6.5 months.

In this sample, this clonotype turned up many times. Its antigen is not yet known. Base qualities are not recorded, but no much larger clone differs from it by a single base. Hyperthyroidism was considered stable if no progression to ophthalmopathy occurred within 18 months of follow-up. Patients with hyperthyroidism were aged 18 to 65 years, had been newly diagnosed, and had a disease duration of less than 2 months. Patients with other autoimmune diseases, uncontrolled infections, pregnancy or lactation were excluded. Diagnosis relied on clinical symptoms, serum thyroxine, TRAb, thyroid ultrasound and orbital computed tomography. Using Ficoll-Paque density gradient centrifugation, PBMCs were isolated from approximately 11 ml of fresh peripheral blood. Trizol reagent was used to extract the total RNA, and its quality was then checked on an Agilent 2100 Bioanalyzer. For repertoire sequencing, TCR beta CDR3 regions were amplified from RNA transcripts. The first round of RT-PCR was done with HTBI primers and the Qiagen OneStep RT-PCR kit, and was followed by a second round of multiplex PCR, then size selection and purification. Libraries were sequenced paired-end with 100 bp reads on an Illumina HiSeq2000. Per the authors' processing: Reads were processed with SOAPnuke, discarding reads with adapters, uncalled bases, mean Phred below 15, or no exact constant-primer or identifier match. COPE v1.2.5 was used to merge high-quality paired reads. Each unique nucleotide sequence was defined as a clonotype, and clonotypes were aligned to IMGT TRB V, D and J references with MiTCR v1.1. Analysis was restricted to V-J combinations with a frequency above 0.0001, which covered about 99% of repertoires. For each V-J combination, a TCR clonal expansion and chaos score was defined as the ratio of F50 clonal expansion to chaos observed in the TCRdist matrix. Welch's t-statistics and random forest were used to reduce features to about a dozen V-J combinations, which were fed into a naive Bayes classifier. The Morisita-Horn index was used to measure how similar the thyroid and blood repertoires were. TCRdb ran its own pipeline on the public reads, namely fastp trimming at Q25 and MiXCR clone calling, and kept in-frame beta chains. Under each unique CDR3 protein, matching rows form one entry showing the most common genes and DNA. These V and J calls originate from TCRdb's pipeline instead of the authors' own analysis. The sample table lists roughly 380,000 distinct CDR3 sequences, 15% of them with a count of one. In total, the top ten clones hold approximately 7% of the sample.

The trim is 7 bases for V and 4 bases for J, with a gap of 20 bases between the germline ends. The germline V gene (reference sequence) provides CDR1 DFQATT and CDR2 SNEGSKA. The cysteine opens and the phenylalanine closes a CDR3 of 14 amino acids. The entry retains the CDR3 DNA only, 42 bases that are in frame from base 1. Material: peripheral blood. The source is a woman aged 18 to 35 with stable Graves' hyperthyroidism. Donor details come from another sample of the same person, matched by shared clones. This chain joins TRBV20-1 to TRBJ2-7, with the D segment identity uncertain. The sequenced DNA: TGCAGTGGTTCAGACTCTGGCCACTCATACGAGCAGTACTTC. Translation gives CSGSDSGHSYEQYF.